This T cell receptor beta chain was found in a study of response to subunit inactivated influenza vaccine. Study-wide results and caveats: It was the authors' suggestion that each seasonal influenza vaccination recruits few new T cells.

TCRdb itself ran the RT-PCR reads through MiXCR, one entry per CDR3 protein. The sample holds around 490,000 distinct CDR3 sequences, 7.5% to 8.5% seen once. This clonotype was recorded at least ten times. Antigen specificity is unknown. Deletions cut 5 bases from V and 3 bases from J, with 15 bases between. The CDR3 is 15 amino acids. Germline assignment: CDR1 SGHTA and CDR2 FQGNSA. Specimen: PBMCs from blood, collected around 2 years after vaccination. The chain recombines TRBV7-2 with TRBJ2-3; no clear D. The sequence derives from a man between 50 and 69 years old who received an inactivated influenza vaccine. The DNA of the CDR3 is TGTGCCAGCAGCCCCAGTGGGGTCAGGACAGATACGCAGTATTTT. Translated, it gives CASSPSGVRTDTQYF.